This T cell receptor (beta chain) appears in the sequencing data of a study of blood T cell dynamics during melanoma immunotherapy. Overall study results and limits: Whether repertoire-driving clones were melanoma-specific could not be determined.

Time point given: pre-treatment baseline. One draw preceded checkpoint blockade; another followed its first cycle at week 3. Patients had no prior systemic cancer treatment, immunosuppressants or other active cancers. Turning to this clone: Its specificity is not known.

Each bulk PBMC sample had approximately 340 ng DNA loaded. Sequencing was performed with immunoSEQ multiplex PCR; in TCRdb, only in-frame clones are kept and a portion is missing. The sample records 9,000 to 13,000 clones, around nine tenths being singletons. The CDR3 runs 19 residues. J gave up 4 bases and V 5 bases, and 13 bases lay outside the gene matches. Germline V CDR1 and CDR2: SEHNR, FQNEAQ (reference sequence). The rearrangement links TRBV7-9 to TRBJ2-1, with TRBD2 identical over 14 bases. The sequence derives from a human donor with melanoma. The sample here was blood, taken from a patient treated with checkpoint blockade. CDR3 DNA: TGTGCCAGCAGCCCGACTAGCGGGAGGGGTCAGGGTAATTACAATGAGCAGTTCTTC. Protein: CASSPTSGRGQGNYNEQFF. Based on the CDR3 plus reference TRBV7-9 and TRBJ2-1, the full variable domain is DTGVSQNPRHKITKRGQNVTFRCDPISEHNRLYWYRQTLGQGPEFLTYFQNEAQLEKSRLLSDRFSAERPKGSFSTLEIQRTEQGDSAMYLCASSPTSGRGQGNYNEQFFGPGTRLTVL.